Presented here are 18 T cell receptor beta chains from one specimen sequenced in a study of T cells expressing NK-cell markers. TCRdb reanalyzed the 5' RACE reads, giving one entry per CDR3 protein sequence and no DNA. The sample holds about 150,000 distinct CDR3 sequences. Sequenced material: blood T cells: a sorted CD56 or NKG2C T cell subset, CD4+ or CD8+ T cells, or bulk PBMC T cells (not recorded which). These receptor sequences come from a woman aged 45-65 years in good health.

The chain has TRBV27 and TRBJ2-5; TCRdb gives TRBD1 as the D gene, but with no DNA this cannot be confirmed. This CDR3 spans 14 amino acids. Germline V CDR1 and CDR2: MNHEY, SMNVEV (reference sequence). CDR3 in amino acids: CASRQLGDGETQYF.

This chain connects TRBV9 to TRBJ2-7; TCRdb picks TRBD2, but there is no DNA to check that call. Germline V gene data show CDR1 as SGDLS and CDR2 as YYNGEE. The CDR3 has 15 residues. CDR3 sequence reads: CASSSFSGDSYEQYF.

This sequence joins TRBV29-1 and TRBJ2-1. Per the germline V gene, CDR1 is SQVTM and CDR2 is ANQGSEA. The CDR3 covers 15 residues. CDR3 loop: CSVARDGKNYNEQFF.

The chain carries TRBV4-1 and TRBJ2-1; TCRdb lists TRBD1, though no DNA is available to test this call. CDR3 length: 14 amino acids. Germline V CDR1 and CDR2: MGHRA, YSYEKL. The CDR3 protein is CASSHGDEYNEQFF.

V is TRBV20-1 and J is TRBJ2-1; TCRdb returns TRBD1, unconfirmable since there is no DNA. The CDR3 has 13 amino acids. CDR1 is DFQATT, CDR2 SNEGSKA, per germline (reference sequence). The CDR3 protein is CSARYSSGDEQFF.

The chain has TRBV5-1 and TRBJ1-1; as DNA is missing, the TRBD1 call by TCRdb cannot be tested. CDR1 is SGHRS and CDR2 is YFSETQ in the germline V gene. The CDR3 consists of 14 residues. CDR3 sequence: CASSLAVGGTEAFF.

The rearrangement uses TRBV4-1 and TRBJ2-7; TCRdb's assignment of TRBD1 cannot be checked, as there is no DNA. Germline V gives CDR1 MGHRA, CDR2 YSYEKL. This CDR3 comprises 17 residues. CDR3 loop: CASSQETASGGTYEQYF.

The chain combines TRBV6-7 with TRBJ2-5; TCRdb outputs TRBD2, but without DNA this stays unchecked. TRBV6-7 is given ORF status, its function remaining uncertain. The CDR3 has 17 amino acids. This chain's CDR3 is CASSSTLTSGSGETQYF.

CDR3 region: CASSPQTSGRMQFF. The chain couples TRBV13 to TRBJ2-1; checking the TCRdb D call of TRBD2 is not possible without DNA. Per germline, CDR1 PRHDT and CDR2 FYEKMQ (reference sequence). The CDR3 extends over 14 amino acids. The variable domain in full, with the rest retrieved from reference TRBV13 and TRBJ2-1, is AAGVIQSPRHLIKEKRETATLKCYPIPRHDTVYWYQQGPGQDPQFLISFYEKMQSDKGSIPDRFSAQQFSDYHSELNMSSLELGDSALYFCASSPQTSGRMQFFGPGTRLTVL.

The chain employs TRBV6-5 and TRBJ2-7. The CDR3 covers 14 residues. Looked up from germline, CDR1 is MNHEY and CDR2 is SVGAGI. The CDR3: CASSPTDTTYEQYF.

The V gene is TRBV27, the J gene TRBJ2-1; TCRdb lists TRBD2, though no DNA is available to test this call. Germline V gives CDR1 MNHEY, CDR2 SMNVEV (reference sequence). The CDR3 covers 16 residues. The CDR3 sequence: CASSLSTSGPVDEQFF.

The J gene is TRBJ2-5, the V gene TRBV4-1; TCRdb returns TRBD2, unconfirmable since there is no DNA. The CDR3 is 17 residues long. Germline V lookup: CDR1 MGHRA, CDR2 YSYEKL. Here the CDR3 reads CASSQGIAGGTGETQYF.

The chain couples TRBV18 to TRBJ1-1. Germline loops: CDR1 KGHSH, CDR2 LQKENI. CDR3 size: 13 residues. This chain's CDR3 is CASYGSFDTEAFF.

The gene calls are TRBV7-6 and TRBJ1-6; checking the TCRdb D call of TRBD1 is not possible without DNA. The CDR3 is 14 residues long. Germline lookup yields CDR1 SGHVS and CDR2 FNYEAQ. CDR3 sequence: CASSFRDTTSPLHF.

The chain recombines TRBV5-1 with TRBJ2-3; TCRdb returns TRBD2, unconfirmable since there is no DNA. CDR3 length: 19 amino acids. CDR1 and CDR2 (germline): SGHRS, YFSETQ. CDR3 residues: CASSDQTSGRGVGTDTQYF.

The chain carries TRBV7-8 and TRBJ2-3; the TRBD2 assignment by TCRdb is unverifiable without DNA. This CDR3 has 15 residues. Germline values: CDR1 SGHVS, CDR2 FQNEAQ. The CDR3 region is CASSPLAGAIDTQYF. Combining the CDR3 with reference TRBV7-8 and TRBJ2-3 gives the whole variable domain GAGVSQSPRYKVAKRGQDVALRCDPISGHVSLFWYQQALGQGPEFLTYFQNEAQLDKSGLPSDRFFAERPEGSVSTLKIQRTQQEDSAVYLCASSPLAGAIDTQYFGPGTRLTVL.

The chain carries TRBV5-1 and TRBJ1-2; TCRdb picks TRBD1, but there is no DNA to check that call. The V gene's germline CDR1 is SGHRS and CDR2 YFSETQ. The CDR3 loop spans 12 amino acids. CDR3 sequence reads: CASSYTGDGYTF.

This chain joins TRBV11-2 and TRBJ2-3; TCRdb gives TRBD1 as the D gene, but with no DNA this cannot be confirmed. Germline V gene sequence: CDR1 SGHAT, CDR2 FQNNGV. This CDR3 contains 14 residues. CDR3 in amino acids: CASRPLMDTDTQYF.